The clone carrying this TCR beta chain was counted many times. This entry belongs to a study of tumor-infiltrating lymphocytes in oesophageal squamous cell carcinoma. The CDR3 sequence is 18 residues long. V lost 2 bases and J 0 bases, leaving 20 bases between the germline ends. CDR1 is MNHEY, CDR2 SMNVEV, per germline (reference sequence). TCRdb independently ran MiXCR on the PCR reads; one entry per CDR3 protein. The table has over 20,000 distinct CDR3 sequences, around 34% seen once. This receptor was identified in a female donor with esophageal squamous cell carcinoma. Sequencing was performed on esophageal tumor tissue. The rearrangement joins TRBV27 to TRBJ2-7, with D possibly being TRBD1 (5 bases). CDR3 in DNA: TGTGCCAGCAGTTTAAAGGGCCACAGAACAGGAATCTCCTACGAGCAGTACTTC. Its translation: CASSLKGHRTGISYEQYF.